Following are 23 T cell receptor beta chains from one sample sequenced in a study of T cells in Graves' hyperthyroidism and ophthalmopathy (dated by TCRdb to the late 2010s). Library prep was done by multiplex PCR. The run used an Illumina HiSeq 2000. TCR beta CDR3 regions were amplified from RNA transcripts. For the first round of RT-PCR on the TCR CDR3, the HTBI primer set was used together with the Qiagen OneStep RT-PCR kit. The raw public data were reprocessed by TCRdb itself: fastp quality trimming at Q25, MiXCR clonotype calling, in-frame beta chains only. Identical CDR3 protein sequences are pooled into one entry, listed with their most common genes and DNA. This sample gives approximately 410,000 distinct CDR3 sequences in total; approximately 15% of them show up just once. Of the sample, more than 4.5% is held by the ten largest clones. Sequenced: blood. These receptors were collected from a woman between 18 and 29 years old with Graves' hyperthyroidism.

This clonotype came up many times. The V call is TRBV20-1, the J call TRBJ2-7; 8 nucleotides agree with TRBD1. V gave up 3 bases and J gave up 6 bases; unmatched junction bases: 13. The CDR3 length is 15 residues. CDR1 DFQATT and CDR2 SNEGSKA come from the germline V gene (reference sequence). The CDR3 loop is CSASPPGQDWGEQYF. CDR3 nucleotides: TGCAGTGCTAGCCCCCCGGGACAGGACTGGGGCGAGCAGTACTTC.

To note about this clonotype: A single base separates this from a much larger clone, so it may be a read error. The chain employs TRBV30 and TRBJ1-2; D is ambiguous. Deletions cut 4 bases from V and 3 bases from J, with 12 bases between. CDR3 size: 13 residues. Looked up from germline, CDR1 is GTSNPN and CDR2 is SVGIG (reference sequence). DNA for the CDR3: TGTGCCTGGATGAGGGCGGCGGACTATGGCTACACCTTC. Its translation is CAWMRAADYGYTF.

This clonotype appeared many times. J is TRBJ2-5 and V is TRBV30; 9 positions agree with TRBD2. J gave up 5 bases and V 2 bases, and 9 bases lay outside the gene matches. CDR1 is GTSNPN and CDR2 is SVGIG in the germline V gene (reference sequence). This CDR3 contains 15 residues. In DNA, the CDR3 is TGTGCCTGGAGTTTGCCTAGCGGGATGTTCGAGACCCAGTACTTC. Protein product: CAWSLPSGMFETQYF.

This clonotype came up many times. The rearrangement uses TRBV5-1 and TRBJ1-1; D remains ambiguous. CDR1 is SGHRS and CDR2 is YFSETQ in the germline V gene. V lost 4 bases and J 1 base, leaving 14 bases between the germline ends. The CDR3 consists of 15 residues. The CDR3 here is CASSPDPGWNTEAFF. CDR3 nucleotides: TGCGCCAGCAGCCCGGACCCGGGGTGGAACACTGAAGCTTTCTTT.

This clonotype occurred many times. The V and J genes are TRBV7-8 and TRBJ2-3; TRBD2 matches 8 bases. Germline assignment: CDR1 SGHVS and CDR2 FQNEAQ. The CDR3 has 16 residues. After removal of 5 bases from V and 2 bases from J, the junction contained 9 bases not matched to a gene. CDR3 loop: CASSGGASGPTDTQYF. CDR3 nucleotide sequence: TGTGCCAGCAGCGGCGGGGCTAGCGGGCCCACAGATACGCAGTATTTT.

DNA of the CDR3: TGTGCCAGCAGTTTTCTAGCGGGAGCCACAGATACGCAGTATTTT. Protein sequence: CASSFLAGATDTQYF. This sequence joins TRBV27 and TRBJ2-3; 10 bases line up with TRBD2. The CDR3 spans 15 residues. Losses at the gene ends were 3 bases for V and 2 bases for J; bases not matched to a gene: 2. The V gene's germline CDR1 is MNHEY and CDR2 SMNVEV (reference sequence).

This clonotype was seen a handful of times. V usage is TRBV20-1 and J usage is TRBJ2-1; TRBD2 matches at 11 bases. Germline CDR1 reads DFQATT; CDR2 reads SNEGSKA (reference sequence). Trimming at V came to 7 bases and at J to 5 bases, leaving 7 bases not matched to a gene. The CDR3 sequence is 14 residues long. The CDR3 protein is CSGFTSGSNNEQFF. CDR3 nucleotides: TGCAGTGGATTTACTAGCGGGAGTAACAATGAGCAGTTCTTC.

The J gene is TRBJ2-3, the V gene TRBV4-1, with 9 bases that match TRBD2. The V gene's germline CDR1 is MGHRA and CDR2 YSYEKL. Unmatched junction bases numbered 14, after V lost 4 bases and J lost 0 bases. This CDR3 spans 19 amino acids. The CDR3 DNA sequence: TGCGCCAGCAGCCCCGGGAGAGCGGGAGGTTACTCTAGCACAGATACGCAGTATTTT. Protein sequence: CASSPGRAGGYSSTDTQYF.

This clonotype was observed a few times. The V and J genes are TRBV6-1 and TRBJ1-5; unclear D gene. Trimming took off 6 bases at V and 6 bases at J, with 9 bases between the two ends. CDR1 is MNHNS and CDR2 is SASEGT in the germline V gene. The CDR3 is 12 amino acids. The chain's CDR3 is CASSPRRQPQHF. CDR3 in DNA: TGTGCCAGCAGCCCCCGTCGTCAGCCCCAGCATTTT.

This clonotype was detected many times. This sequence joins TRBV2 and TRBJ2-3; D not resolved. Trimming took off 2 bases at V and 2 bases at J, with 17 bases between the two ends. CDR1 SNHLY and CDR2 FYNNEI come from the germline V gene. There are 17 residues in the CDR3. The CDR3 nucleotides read TGTGCCAGCAGTGAATTCGGAGAGAGGAGCCACACAGATACGCAGTATTTT. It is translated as CASSEFGERSHTDTQYF.

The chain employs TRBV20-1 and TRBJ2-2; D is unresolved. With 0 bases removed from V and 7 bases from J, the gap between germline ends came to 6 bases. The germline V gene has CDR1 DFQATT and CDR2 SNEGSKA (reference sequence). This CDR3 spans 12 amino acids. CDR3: CSARDQVGELFF. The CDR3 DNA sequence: TGCAGTGCTAGAGATCAGGTCGGGGAGCTGTTTTTT.

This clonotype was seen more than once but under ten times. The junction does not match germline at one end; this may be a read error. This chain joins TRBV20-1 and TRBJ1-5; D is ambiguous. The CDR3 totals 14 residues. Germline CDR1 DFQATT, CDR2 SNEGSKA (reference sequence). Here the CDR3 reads CSARAGNSNQPQRF. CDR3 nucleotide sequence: TGCAGTGCTAGAGCGGGGAATAGCAATCAGCCCCAGCGTTTT.

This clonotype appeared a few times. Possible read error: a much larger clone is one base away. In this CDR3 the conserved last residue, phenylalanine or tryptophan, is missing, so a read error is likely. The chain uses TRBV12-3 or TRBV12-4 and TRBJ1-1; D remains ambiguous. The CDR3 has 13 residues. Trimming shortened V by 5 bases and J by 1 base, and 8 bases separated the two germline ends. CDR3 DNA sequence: TGTGCCAGCAGTCCGTCGGAGAACACTGAAGCTTTCCTT. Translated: CASSPSENTEAFL.

CDR3 residues: CASSFMTPLGETQYF. DNA for the CDR3: TGTGCCAGCAGCTTTATGACTCCCCTGGGGGAGACCCAGTACTTC. This chain joins TRBV5-4 and TRBJ2-5, with no clear D. Germline V gene lookup returns CDR1 SGHNT and CDR2 YYREEE (reference sequence). The CDR3 is made up of 15 amino acids. V gave up 2 bases and J gave up 5 bases, with 16 bases separating them.

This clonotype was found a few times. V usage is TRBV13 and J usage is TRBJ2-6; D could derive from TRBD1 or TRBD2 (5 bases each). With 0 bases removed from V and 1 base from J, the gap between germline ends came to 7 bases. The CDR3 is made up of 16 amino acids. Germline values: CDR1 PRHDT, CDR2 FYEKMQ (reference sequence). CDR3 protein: CASSLGWGSGANVLTF. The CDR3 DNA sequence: TGTGCCAGCAGCTTAGGTTGGGGGTCTGGGGCCAACGTCCTGACTTTC.

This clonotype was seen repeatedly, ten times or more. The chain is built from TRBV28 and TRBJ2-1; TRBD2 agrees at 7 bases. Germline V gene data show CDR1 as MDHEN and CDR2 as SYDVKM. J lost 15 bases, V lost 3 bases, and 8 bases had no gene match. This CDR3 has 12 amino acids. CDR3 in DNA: TGTGCCAGCAGTTTGGGGACTACACGATCGTTCTTC. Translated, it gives CASSLGTTRSFF. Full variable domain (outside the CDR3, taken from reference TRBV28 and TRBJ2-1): DVKVTQSSRYLVKRTGEKVFLECVQDMDHENMFWYRQDPGLGLRLIYFSYDVKMKEKGDIPEGYSVSREKKERFSLILESASTNQTSMYLCASSLGTTRSFFGPGTRLTVL.

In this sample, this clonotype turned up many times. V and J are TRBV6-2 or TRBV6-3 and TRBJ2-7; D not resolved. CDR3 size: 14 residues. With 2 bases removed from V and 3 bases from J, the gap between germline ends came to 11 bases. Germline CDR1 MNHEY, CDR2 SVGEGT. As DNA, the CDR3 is TGTGCCAGCAGTTACATCCCCTCAAACTACGAGCAGTACTTC. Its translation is CASSYIPSNYEQYF.

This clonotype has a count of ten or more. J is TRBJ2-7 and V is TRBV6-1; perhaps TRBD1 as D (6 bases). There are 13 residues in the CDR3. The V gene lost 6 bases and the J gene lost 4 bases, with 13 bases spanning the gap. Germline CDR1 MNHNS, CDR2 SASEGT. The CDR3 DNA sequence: TGTGCCAGCAGAACACCCAGGGGTTACGAGCAGTACTTC. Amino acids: CASRTPRGYEQYF.

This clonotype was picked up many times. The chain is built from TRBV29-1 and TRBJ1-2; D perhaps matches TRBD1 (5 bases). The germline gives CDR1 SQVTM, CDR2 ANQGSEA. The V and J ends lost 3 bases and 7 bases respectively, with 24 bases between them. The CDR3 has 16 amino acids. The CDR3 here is CSVDETAEGRMGGYTF. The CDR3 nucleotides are TGCAGCGTTGATGAGACCGCGGAGGGACGAATGGGTGGCTACACCTTC.

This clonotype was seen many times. The CDR3 bases are TGCGCCAGCAGCTCGGCCGGGACTAGCTTATACAATGAGCAGTTCTTC. Protein: CASSSAGTSLYNEQFF. V is TRBV5-1 and J is TRBJ2-1, with TRBD2 identical over 9 bases. Germline lookup yields CDR1 SGHRS and CDR2 YFSETQ. This CDR3 is built from 16 residues. Germline trimming cut 3 bases from V and 4 bases from J; bases unmatched to any gene: 8.

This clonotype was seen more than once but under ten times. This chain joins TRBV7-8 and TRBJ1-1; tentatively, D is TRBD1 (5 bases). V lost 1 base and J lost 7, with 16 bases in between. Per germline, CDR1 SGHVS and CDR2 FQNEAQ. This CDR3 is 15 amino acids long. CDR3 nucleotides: TGTGCCAGCAGCTTAGTCAGGGTGAGAGGTGGTGAAGCTTTCTTT. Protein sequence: CASSLVRVRGGEAFF.

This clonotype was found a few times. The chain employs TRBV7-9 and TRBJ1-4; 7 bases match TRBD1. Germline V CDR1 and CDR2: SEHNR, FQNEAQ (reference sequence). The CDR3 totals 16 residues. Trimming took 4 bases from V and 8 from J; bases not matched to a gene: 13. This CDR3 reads CASSSTGTGTREKLFF. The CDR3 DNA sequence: TGTGCCAGCAGCTCGACAGGGACGGGGACGAGAGAAAAACTGTTTTTT.

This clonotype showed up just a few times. The CDR3: CASSPPAGGVQETQYF. DNA for the CDR3: TGTGCCAGCAGCCCCCCAGCGGGAGGCGTCCAAGAGACCCAGTACTTC. The chain uses TRBV7-2 and TRBJ2-5, with 9 positions matching TRBD2. Germline V gene lookup returns CDR1 SGHTA and CDR2 FQGNSA. CDR3 size: 16 residues. V lost 5 bases to trimming and J lost 1 base; unmatched junction nucleotides: 8.